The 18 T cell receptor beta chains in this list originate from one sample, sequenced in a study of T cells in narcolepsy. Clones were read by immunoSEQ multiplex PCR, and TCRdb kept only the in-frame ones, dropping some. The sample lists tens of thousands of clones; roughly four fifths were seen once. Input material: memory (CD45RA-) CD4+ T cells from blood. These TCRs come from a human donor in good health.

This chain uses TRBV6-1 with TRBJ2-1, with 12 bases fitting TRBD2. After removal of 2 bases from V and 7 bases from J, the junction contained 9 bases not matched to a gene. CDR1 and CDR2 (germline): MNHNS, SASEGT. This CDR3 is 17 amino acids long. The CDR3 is CASSEIRSSGRGNEQFF. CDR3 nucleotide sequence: TGTGCCAGCAGTGAAATCAGGTCTAGCGGGAGGGGGAATGAGCAGTTCTTC.

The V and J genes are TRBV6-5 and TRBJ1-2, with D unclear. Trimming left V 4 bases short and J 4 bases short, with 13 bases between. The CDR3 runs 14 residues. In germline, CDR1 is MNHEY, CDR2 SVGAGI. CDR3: CASSSPTKSYGYTF. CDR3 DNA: TGTGCCAGCAGTTCCCCCACAAAGTCCTATGGCTACACCTTC.

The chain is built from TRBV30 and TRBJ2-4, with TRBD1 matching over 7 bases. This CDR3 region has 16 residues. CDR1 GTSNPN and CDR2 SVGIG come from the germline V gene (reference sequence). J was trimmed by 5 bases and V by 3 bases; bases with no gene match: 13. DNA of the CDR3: TGTGCCTGGAGGGGATTCGACAGGGCTGGCGAAAACATTCAGTACTTC. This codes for CAWRGFDRAGENIQYF.

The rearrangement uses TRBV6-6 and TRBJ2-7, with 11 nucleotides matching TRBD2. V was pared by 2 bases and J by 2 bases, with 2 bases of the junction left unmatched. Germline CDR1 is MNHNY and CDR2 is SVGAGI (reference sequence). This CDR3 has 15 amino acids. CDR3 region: CASSYQGLAAYEQYF. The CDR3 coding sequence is TGTGCCAGCAGTTACCAGGGACTAGCGGCCTACGAGCAGTACTTC.

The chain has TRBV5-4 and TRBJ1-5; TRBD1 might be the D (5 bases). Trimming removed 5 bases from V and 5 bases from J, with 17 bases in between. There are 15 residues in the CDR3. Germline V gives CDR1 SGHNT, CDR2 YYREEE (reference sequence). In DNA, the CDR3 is TGTGCCAGCAGTACTGGGGCCAGCCGCGATCAGCCCCAGCATTTT. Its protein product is CASSTGASRDQPQHF.

CDR3 DNA: TGTGCCAGCAGCACTAGCCGTGTGGTAGATACGCAGTATTTT. Its protein is CASSTSRVVDTQYF. The V and J genes are TRBV11-2 and TRBJ2-3, with D possibly TRBD2 on 6 matching bases. CDR1 and CDR2 from the germline V gene are SGHAT and FQNNGV. This CDR3 region has 14 residues. Between the trimmed V and J ends, which lost 5 bases and 5 bases, there was a span of 14 bases.

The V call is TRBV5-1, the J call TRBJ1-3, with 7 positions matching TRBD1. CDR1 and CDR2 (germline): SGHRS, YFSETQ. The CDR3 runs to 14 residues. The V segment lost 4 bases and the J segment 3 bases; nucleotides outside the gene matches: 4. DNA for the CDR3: TGCGCCAGCAGCCGGCAGGGGGATGGAAACACCATATATTTT. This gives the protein CASSRQGDGNTIYF. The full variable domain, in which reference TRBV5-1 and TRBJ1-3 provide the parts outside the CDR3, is KAGVTQTPRYLIKTRGQQVTLSCSPISGHRSVSWYQQTPGQGLQFLFEYFSETQRNKGNFPGRFSGRQFSNSRSEMNVSTLELGDSALYLCASSRQGDGNTIYFGEGSWLTVV.

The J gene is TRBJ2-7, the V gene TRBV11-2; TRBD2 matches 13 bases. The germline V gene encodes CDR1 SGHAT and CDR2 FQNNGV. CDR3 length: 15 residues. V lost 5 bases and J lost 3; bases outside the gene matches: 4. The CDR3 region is CASSPRTSGSYEQYF. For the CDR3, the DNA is TGTGCCAGCAGCCCACGGACTAGCGGGAGCTACGAGCAGTACTTC.

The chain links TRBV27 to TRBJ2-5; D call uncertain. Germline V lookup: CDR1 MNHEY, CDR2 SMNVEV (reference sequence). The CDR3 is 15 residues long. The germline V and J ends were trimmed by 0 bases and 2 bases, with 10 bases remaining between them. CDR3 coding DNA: TGTGCCAGCAGTTTATCAGTAAGCAGACAAGAGACCCAGTACTTC. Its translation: CASSLSVSRQETQYF.

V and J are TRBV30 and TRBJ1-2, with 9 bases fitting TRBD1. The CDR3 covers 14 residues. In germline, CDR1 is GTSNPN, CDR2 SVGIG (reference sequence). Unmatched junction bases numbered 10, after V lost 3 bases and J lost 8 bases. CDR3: CAWSPNRGRDGYTF. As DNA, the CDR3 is TGTGCCTGGAGCCCAAACAGGGGGCGCGACGGCTACACCTTC.

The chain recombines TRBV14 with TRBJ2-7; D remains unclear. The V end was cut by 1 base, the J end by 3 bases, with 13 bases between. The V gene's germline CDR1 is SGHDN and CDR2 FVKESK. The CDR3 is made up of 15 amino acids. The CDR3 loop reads CASSQASRGDYEQYF. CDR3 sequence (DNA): TGTGCCAGCAGCCAAGCGTCCCGCGGCGACTACGAGCAGTACTTC.

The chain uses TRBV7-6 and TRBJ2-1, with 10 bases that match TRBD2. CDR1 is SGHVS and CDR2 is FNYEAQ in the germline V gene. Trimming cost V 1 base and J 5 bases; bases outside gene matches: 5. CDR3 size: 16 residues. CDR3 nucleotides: TGTGCCAGCAGCTTAGTGGTAGCGGGGGGAAACAATGAGCAGTTCTTC. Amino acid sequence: CASSLVVAGGNNEQFF.

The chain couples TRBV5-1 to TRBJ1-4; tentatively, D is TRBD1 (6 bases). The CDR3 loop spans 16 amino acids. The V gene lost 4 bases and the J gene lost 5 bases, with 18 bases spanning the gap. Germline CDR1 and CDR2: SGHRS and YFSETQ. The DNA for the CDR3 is TGCGCCAGCAGCGTAGACCCAGGAGGGGGGAATGAAAAACTGTTTTTT. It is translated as CASSVDPGGGNEKLFF.

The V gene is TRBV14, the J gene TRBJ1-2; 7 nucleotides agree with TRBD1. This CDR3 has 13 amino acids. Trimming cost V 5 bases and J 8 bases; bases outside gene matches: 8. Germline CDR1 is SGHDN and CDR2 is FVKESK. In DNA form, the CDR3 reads TGTGCCAGCAGCGCTAAACAGGGGAGCGGCTACACCTTC. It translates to CASSAKQGSGYTF.

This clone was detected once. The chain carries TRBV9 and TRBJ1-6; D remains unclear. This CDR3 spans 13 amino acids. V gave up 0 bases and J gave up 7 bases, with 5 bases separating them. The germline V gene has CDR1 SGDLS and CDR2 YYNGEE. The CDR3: CASSVALNSPLHF. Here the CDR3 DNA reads TGTGCCAGCAGCGTAGCCCTAAATTCACCCCTCCACTTT.

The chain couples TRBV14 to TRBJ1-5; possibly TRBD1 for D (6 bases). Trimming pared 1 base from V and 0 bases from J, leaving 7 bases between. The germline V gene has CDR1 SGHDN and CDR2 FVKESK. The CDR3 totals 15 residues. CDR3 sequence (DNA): TGTGCCAGCAGCCAAGGGGGGGCTAGCAATCAGCCCCAGCATTTT. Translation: CASSQGGASNQPQHF.

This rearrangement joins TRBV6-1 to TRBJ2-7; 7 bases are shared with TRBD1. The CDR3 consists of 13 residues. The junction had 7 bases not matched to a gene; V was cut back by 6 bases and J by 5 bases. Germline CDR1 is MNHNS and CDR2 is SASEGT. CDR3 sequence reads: CASRGQVPHEQYF. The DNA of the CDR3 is TGTGCCAGCAGAGGACAGGTTCCACACGAGCAGTACTTC.

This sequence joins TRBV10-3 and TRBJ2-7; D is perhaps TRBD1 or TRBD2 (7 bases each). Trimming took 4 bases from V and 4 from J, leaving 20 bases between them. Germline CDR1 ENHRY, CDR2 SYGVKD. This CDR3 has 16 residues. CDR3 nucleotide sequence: TGTGCCATCAGTGTGAGGGGGAGGGACAGCCCATACGAGCAGTACTTC. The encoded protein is CAISVRGRDSPYEQYF.